This is a list of T cell receptor beta chains from one sample in a study of blood T cell repertoires in COVID-19. The method was immunoSEQ multiplex PCR; TCRdb's version includes in-frame clones alone and lacks a portion of them. The table records about 250,000 clones, about 86% of them present only once. The sequenced sample was peripheral blood. The receptors originated from a man of 80 years or more with acute or convalescent COVID-19. Both conserved end residues are part of each CDR3. Each record gives: V gene, CDR3 length, clone size, D gene, J gene, CDR3 DNA, CDR3 protein. The D gene is left open where the match is weak. Size is omitted from some rows. Given values are once, few, many or a class for expanded clones.

>TRBV7-2|17|.|TRBD2|TRBJ2-3
TGTGCCAGCAGCTTAGCGGCCCCCGCTAGCGGGGGGGCCGGGCAGTATTTT
CASSLAAPASGGAGQYF
>TRBV6-5|13|.|.|TRBJ2-2
TGTGCCAGCGAGCAGGGGAAGGCCGGGGAGCTGTTTTTT
CASEQGKAGELFF
>TRBV28|17|.|.|TRBJ1-1
TGTGCCAGCAGGACAGGTGGTTCCTCGTTGGTGAACACTGAAGCTTTCTTT
CASRTGGSSLVNTEAFF
>TRBV5-1|15|.|TRBD2|TRBJ2-7
TGCGCCAGCAGCCTAACTAGCGGGAGTTTCTACGAGCAGTACTTC
CASSLTSGSFYEQYF
>TRBV5-6|15|.|.|TRBJ2-6
TGTGCCAGCAGCTCGGTGGGGAGGAGGGCCAACGTCCTGACTTTC
CASSSVGRRANVLTF
>TRBV2|14|.|TRBD1|TRBJ1-6
TGTGCCAGCAGGCTGGACAGGGGGCAATCACCCCTCCACTTT
CASRLDRGQSPLHF
>TRBV3-1/TRBV3-2|14|.|.|TRBJ2-1
TGTGCCAGCAGTCCAGGGGGGCCCTACAATGAGCAGTTCTTC
CASSPGGPYNEQFF
>TRBV6-2/TRBV6-3|15|.|TRBD1|TRBJ2-7
TGTGCCAGCAGTCCAGGACAGGTGGGGGACTACGAGCAGTACTTC
CASSPGQVGDYEQYF
>TRBV28|14|.|TRBD1|TRBJ2-3
TGTGCCAGCAGAGCAGGGGGCCACACAGATACGCAGTATTTT
CASRAGGHTDTQYF
>TRBV5-1|19|few|TRBD2|TRBJ2-1
TGCGCCAGCAGCCCGGGTGGACTGGGACTAGCGGGAACCGGAAGGGAGCAGTTCTTC
CASSPGGLGLAGTGREQFF
>TRBV11-2|12|.|.|TRBJ2-1
TGTGCCAGCAGCTTGGGGGGGCATGAGCAGTTCTTC
CASSLGGHEQFF
>TRBV19|14|.|.|TRBJ1-1
TGTGCCAGTAGTCTAAACAGGGTAGTGACTGAAGCTTTCTTT
CASSLNRVVTEAFF
>TRBV6-5|14|.|TRBD1|TRBJ2-7
TGTGCCAGCGTAGGAGACAGGGTAGTATACGAGCAGTACTTC
CASVGDRVVYEQYF
>TRBV7-8|13|.|.|TRBJ1-1
TGTGCCAGCAGCCCCCAATCGGGTACTGAAGCTTTCTTT
CASSPQSGTEAFF
>TRBV19|15|few|TRBD1|TRBJ1-2
TGTGCCAGTAGTGCCGACAGGGGGCACGCTTATGGCTACACCTTC
CASSADRGHAYGYTF
>TRBV5-3|17|.|.|TRBJ2-3
TGTGCCAGAAGCTTGTTTTCGCGGGGAGACTTCACAGATACGCAGTATTTT
CARSLFSRGDFTDTQYF
>TRBV2|17|.|.|TRBJ2-5
TGTGCCAGCAGTGAAAAGGGGTCGAGCGCGATGGGCGAGACCCAGTACTTC
CASSEKGSSAMGETQYF
>TRBV28|16|.|.|TRBJ2-5
TGTGCCAGCAGTTTCTCTACTAGAGGGCGTCGAGAGACCCAGTACTTC
CASSFSTRGRRETQYF
>TRBV5-1|15|few|TRBD1|TRBJ1-4
TGCGCCAGCAGCCCAGGGGGAAGTTCTAATGAAAAACTGTTTTTT
CASSPGGSSNEKLFF
>TRBV9|16|.|.|TRBJ1-1
TGTGCCAGCAGCGTAGAACAGGGCGGTATGAACACTGAAGCTTTCTTT
CASSVEQGGMNTEAFF
>TRBV2|17|.|TRBD2|TRBJ2-7
TGTGCCAGCAGCGCCGGACTAGCGGGAGTCGCAGTTTACGAGCAGTACTTC
CASSAGLAGVAVYEQYF
>TRBV7-9|14|.|.|TRBJ1-5
TGTGCCAGCAGTCGAACAGCTAGCAATCAGCCCCAGCATTTT
CASSRTASNQPQHF
>TRBV28|16|.|TRBD1|TRBJ1-1
TGTGCCAGCAGTCAGACAAACAGGGGAGGACGAACTGAAGCTTTCTTT
CASSQTNRGGRTEAFF
>TRBV4-1|16|.|.|TRBJ2-5
TGCGCCAGCAGCCGAGCCGGGTGGCAGACCCAAGAGACCCAGTACTTC
CASSRAGWQTQETQYF
>TRBV2|15|.|.|TRBJ2-3
TGTGCCAGCAGCTTGGGGGGATCATACACAGATACGCAGTATTTT
CASSLGGSYTDTQYF
>TRBV2|13|.|.|TRBJ2-7
TGTGCCTCGCAAAACACAGGGTCGGGGGAGCAGTACTTC
CASQNTGSGEQYF
>TRBV9|15|.|TRBD2|TRBJ2-7
TGTGCCAGCAGCCTGGGACTAGCGGGAGATGGCGAGCAGTACTTC
CASSLGLAGDGEQYF
>TRBV25-1|15|.|TRBD2|TRBJ2-1
TGTGCCAGCAGTGAATCTTCGGCTAGCGGCAATGAGCAGTTCTTC
CASSESSASGNEQFF
>TRBV6-1|15|.|.|TRBJ2-7
TGTGCCAGCAGTGACCCCAGCGGTCGACCCTACGAGCAGTACTTC
CASSDPSGRPYEQYF
>TRBV9|14|.|TRBD1|TRBJ2-7
TGTGCCAGCAGCGTGGACAGGGCCTCCTACGAGCAGTACTTC
CASSVDRASYEQYF
>TRBV6-5|15|.|TRBD1|TRBJ2-2
TGTGCCAGCCTTTTCGGGACAGCTAACACCGGGGAGCTGTTTTTT
CASLFGTANTGELFF
>TRBV3-1/TRBV3-2|13|.|.|TRBJ1-1
TGTGCCAGCAGACTAGCGGGGAGTACTGAAGCTTTCTTT
CASRLAGSTEAFF
>TRBV16|11|.|TRBD1|TRBJ1-1
TGTGCCAGCAGGACAGGGGCAGAAGCTTTCTTT
CASRTGAEAFF
>TRBV7-3|14|.|.|TRBJ1-1
TGTGCCAGCAGCTTGGGCCAACTGAACACTGAAGCTTTCTTT
CASSLGQLNTEAFF
>TRBV4-2|16|.|TRBD2|TRBJ2-7
TGTGCCAGCAGCCCGAATAGCGGGGGGAATACCTACGAGCAGTACTTC
CASSPNSGGNTYEQYF
>TRBV4-1|15|.|.|TRBJ1-6
TGCGCCAGCAGCCCTAGACCCAGAGATAATTCACCCCTCCACTTT
CASSPRPRDNSPLHF
>TRBV6-5|14|.|TRBD1|TRBJ1-2
TGTGCCAGCAGACCTGGGGACAGGGTTTTTGGCTACACCTTC
CASRPGDRVFGYTF
>TRBV19|14|.|TRBD1|TRBJ2-1
TGTGCCAGTCGCCCACAGGGGAGTGCGGGTGAGCAGTTCTTC
CASRPQGSAGEQFF
>TRBV7-6|18|once|TRBD2|TRBJ2-1
TGTGCCAGCAGCACCTCTACTAGCGGAGCCGGGGGGGACAATGAGCAGTTCTTC
CASSTSTSGAGGDNEQFF
>TRBV30|15|.|.|TRBJ1-6
TGTGCCTGGAGGCCAACCGGCAGGTATAATTCACCCCTCCACTTT
CAWRPTGRYNSPLHF
>TRBV5-1|14|once|.|TRBJ2-3
TGCGCCAGCCGGCTTGCGGCTAGCACAGATACGCAGTATTTT
CASRLAASTDTQYF
>TRBV27|17|.|.|TRBJ2-7
TGTGCCAGCAGTTTTTCTCGGGGTGTGAATGGAGGGTACGAGCAGTACTTC
CASSFSRGVNGGYEQYF
>TRBV29-1|14|few|TRBD1|TRBJ1-2
TGCAGCGGACAGGGTGGCGTACTGGGCTATGGCTACACCTTC
CSGQGGVLGYGYTF
>TRBV28|14|.|TRBD1|TRBJ1-5
TGTGCCAGCAGCCCGGGACAGCCCAATCAGCCCCAGCATTTT
CASSPGQPNQPQHF
>TRBV7-3|18|few|TRBD2|TRBJ2-1
TGTGCCAGCAGCTTAACGGCCGGAGGGGGACTAGCGGGAACGGAGCAGTTCTTC
CASSLTAGGGLAGTEQFF
>TRBV3-1/TRBV3-2|15|once|.|TRBJ2-7
TGTGCCAGCAGCCCGACAGGATTGTTTGGCTACGAGCAGTACTTC
CASSPTGLFGYEQYF
>TRBV6-1|16|.|TRBD1|TRBJ2-5
TGTGCCAGCAGTGAACCAATCGGACAGGGGAGAGAGACCCAGTACTTC
CASSEPIGQGRETQYF
>TRBV6-5|14|.|TRBD2|TRBJ2-7
TGTGCCAGCAGGACCGGGACTAGCAGCTACGAGCAGTACTTC
CASRTGTSSYEQYF
>TRBV7-3|16|.|TRBD2|TRBJ2-3
TGTGCCAGCAGCTTAGATCATGCGGGAGTCCCAGATACGCAGTATTTT
CASSLDHAGVPDTQYF
>TRBV2|14|.|TRBD2|TRBJ2-7
TGTGCCAGCACGACTAGCGGGAGTTCGTACGAGCAGTACTTC
CASTTSGSSYEQYF
>TRBV2|13|.|.|TRBJ1-1
TGTGCCAGCGACGGGATCCGGGGCACTGAAGCTTTCTTT
CASDGIRGTEAFF
>TRBV3-1/TRBV3-2|16|.|TRBD1|TRBJ2-7
TGTGCCAGCAGCCTAGGGGGCGGAATTGTAGGCTACGAGCAGTACTTC
CASSLGGGIVGYEQYF
>TRBV10-2|12|once|TRBD1|TRBJ2-1
TGCGCCAGCCGGGACAGGGTTAATGAGCAGTTCTTC
CASRDRVNEQFF